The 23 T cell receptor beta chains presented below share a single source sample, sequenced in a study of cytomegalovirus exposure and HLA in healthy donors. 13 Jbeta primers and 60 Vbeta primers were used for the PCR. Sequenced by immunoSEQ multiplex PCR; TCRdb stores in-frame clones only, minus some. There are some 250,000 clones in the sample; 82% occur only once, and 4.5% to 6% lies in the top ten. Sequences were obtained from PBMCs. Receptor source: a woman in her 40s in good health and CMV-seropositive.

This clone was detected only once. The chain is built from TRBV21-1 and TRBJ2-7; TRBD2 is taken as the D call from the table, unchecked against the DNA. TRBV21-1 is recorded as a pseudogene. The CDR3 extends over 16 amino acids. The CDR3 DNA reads TGTGCCAGCAGCAAGGGGAGGTTCCCTTCCCCGATCGAGCAGTACTTC. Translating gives CASSKGRFPSPIEQYF.

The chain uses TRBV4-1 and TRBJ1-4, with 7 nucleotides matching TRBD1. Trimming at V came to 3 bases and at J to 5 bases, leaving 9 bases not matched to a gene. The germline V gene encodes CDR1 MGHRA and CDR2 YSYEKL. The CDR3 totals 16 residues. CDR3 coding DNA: TGCGCCAGCAGCCATTACCCCCCAGGGGGGAATGAAAAACTGTTTTTT. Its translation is CASSHYPPGGNEKLFF.

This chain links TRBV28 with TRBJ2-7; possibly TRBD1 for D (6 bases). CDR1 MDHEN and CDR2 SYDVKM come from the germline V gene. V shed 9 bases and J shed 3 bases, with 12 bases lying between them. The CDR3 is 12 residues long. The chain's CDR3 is CASSGVFYEQYF. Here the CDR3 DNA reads TGTGCCAGTTCAGGGGTCTTCTACGAGCAGTACTTC.

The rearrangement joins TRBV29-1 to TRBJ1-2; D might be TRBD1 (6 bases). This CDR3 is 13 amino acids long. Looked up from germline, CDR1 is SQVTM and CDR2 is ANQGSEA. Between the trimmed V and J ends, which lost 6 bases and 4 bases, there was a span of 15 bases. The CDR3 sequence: CSVAGVAVYGYTF. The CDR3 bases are TGCAGCGTCGCAGGGGTGGCGGTCTATGGCTACACCTTC.

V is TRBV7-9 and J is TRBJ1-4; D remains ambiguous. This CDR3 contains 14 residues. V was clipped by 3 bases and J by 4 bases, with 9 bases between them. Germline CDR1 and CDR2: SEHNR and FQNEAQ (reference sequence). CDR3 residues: CASSFGSGNEKLFF. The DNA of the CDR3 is TGTGCCAGCAGCTTTGGGTCGGGTAATGAAAAACTGTTTTTT.

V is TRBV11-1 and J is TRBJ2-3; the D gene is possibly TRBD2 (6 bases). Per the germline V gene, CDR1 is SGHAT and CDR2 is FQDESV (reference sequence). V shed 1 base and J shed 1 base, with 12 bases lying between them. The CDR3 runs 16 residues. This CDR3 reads CASSLGLEGRTDTQYF. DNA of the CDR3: TGTGCCAGCAGCTTAGGGTTGGAGGGCCGCACAGATACGCAGTATTTT. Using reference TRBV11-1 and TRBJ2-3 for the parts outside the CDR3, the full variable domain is EAEVAQSPRYKITEKSQAVAFWCDPISGHATLYWYRQILGQGPELLVQFQDESVVDDSQLPKDRFSAERLKGVDSTLKIQPAELGDSAMYLCASSLGLEGRTDTQYFGPGTRLTVL.

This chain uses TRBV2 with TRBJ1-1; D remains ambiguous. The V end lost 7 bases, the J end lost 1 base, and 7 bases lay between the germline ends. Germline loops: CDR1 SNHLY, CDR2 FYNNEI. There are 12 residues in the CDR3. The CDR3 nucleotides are TGTGCCAGCAACCGGAGGAACACTGAAGCTTTCTTT. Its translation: CASNRRNTEAFF. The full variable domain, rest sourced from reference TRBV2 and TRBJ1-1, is EPEVTQTPSHQVTQMGQEVILRCVPISNHLYFYWYRQILGQKVEFLVSFYNNEISEKSEIFDDQFSVERPDGSNFTLKIRSTKLEDSAMYFCASNRRNTEAFFGQGTRLTVV.

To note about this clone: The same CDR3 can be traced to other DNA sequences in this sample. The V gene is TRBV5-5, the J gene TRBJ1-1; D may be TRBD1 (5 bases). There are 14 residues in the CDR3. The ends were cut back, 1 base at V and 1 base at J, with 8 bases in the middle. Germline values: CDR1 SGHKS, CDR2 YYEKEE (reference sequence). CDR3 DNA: TGTGCCAGCAGCTTGCTTCAGGGGAACACTGAAGCTTTCTTT. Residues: CASSLLQGNTEAFF.

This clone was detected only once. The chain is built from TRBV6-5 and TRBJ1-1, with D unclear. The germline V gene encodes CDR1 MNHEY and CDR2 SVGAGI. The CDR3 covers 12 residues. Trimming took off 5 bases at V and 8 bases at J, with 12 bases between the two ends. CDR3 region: CASSTTPSEAFF. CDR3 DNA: TGTGCCAGCAGTACAACACCTTCCGAAGCTTTCTTT.

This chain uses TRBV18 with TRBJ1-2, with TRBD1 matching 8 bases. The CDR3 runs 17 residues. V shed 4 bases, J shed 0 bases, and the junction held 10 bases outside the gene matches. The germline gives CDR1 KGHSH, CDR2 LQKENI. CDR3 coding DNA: TGTGCCAGCTCACAGACAGGGGAATTTTCGACTAACTATGGCTACACCTTC. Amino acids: CASSQTGEFSTNYGYTF.

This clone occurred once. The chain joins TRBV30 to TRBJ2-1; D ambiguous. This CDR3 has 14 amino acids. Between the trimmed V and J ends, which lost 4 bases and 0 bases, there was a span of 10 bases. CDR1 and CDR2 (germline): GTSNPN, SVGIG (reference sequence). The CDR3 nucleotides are TGTGCCTGGAAGAGAGGAAACTCCTACAATGAGCAGTTCTTC. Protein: CAWKRGNSYNEQFF.

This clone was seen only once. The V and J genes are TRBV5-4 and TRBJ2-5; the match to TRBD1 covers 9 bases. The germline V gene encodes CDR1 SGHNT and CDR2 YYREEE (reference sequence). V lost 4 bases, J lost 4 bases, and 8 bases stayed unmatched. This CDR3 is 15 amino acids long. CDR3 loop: CASSPTGQGGETQYF. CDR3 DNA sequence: TGTGCCAGCAGCCCAACGGGACAGGGTGGAGAGACCCAGTACTTC.

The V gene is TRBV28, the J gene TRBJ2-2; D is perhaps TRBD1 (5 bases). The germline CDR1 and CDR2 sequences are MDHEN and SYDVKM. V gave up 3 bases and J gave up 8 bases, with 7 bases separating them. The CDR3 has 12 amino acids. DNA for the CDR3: TGTGCCAGCAGTTTGACAGCTGGGGAGCTGTTTTTT. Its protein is CASSLTAGELFF.

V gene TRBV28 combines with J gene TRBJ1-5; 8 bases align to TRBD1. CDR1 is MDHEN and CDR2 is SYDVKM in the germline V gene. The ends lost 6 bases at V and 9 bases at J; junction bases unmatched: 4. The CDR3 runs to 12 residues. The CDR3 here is CASRNGQGPQHF. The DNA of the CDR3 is TGTGCCAGCAGAAATGGACAGGGGCCCCAGCATTTT.

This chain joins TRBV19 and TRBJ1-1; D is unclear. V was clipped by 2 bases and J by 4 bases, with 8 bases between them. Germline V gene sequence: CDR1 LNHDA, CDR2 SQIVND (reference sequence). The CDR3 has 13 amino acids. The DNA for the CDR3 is TGTGCCAGTAGTATAAGAGGGATCACTGAAGCTTTCTTT. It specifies CASSIRGITEAFF.

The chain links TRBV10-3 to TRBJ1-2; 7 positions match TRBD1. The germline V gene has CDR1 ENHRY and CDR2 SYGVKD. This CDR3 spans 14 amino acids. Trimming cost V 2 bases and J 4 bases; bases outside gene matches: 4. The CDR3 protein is CAISETGTAYGYTF. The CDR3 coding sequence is TGTGCCATCAGTGAGACCGGGACAGCCTATGGCTACACCTTC.

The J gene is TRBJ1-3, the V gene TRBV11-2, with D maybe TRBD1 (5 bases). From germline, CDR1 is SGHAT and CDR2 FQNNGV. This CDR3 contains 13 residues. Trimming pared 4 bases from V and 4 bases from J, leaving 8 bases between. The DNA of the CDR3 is TGTGCCAGCAGCTCTTACAGGGGAAACACCATATATTTT. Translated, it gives CASSSYRGNTIYF.

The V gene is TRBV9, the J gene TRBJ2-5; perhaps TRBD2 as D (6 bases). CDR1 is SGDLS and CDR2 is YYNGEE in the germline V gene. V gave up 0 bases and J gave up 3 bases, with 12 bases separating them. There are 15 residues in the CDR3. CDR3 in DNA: TGTGCCAGCAGCGTAGAGGTGGGGGGTAAAGAGACCCAGTACTTC. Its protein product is CASSVEVGGKETQYF.

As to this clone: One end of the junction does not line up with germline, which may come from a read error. The CDR3 DNA reads TGTTCCAGCAGCTCCATTCAGGGGAGCTCCTACGAGCAGTACTTC. Its protein product is CSSSSIQGSSYEQYF. This chain joins TRBV7-9 and TRBJ2-7; tentatively, D is TRBD1 (6 bases). The germline V gene has CDR1 SEHNR and CDR2 FQNEAQ (reference sequence). The CDR3 is 15 residues long.

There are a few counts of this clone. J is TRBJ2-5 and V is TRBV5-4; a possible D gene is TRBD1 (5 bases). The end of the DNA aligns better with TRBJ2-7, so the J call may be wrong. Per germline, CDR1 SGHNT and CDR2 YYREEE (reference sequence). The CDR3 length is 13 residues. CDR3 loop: CASSPAGNYEQYF. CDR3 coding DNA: TGTGCCAGCAGCCCCGCAGGGAACTACGAGCAGTACTTC.

DNA of the CDR3: TGTGCCAGCAGCTTAGAGCGCCGGGACAGGGGTTTTAAGCAGTTCTTC. Protein sequence: CASSLERRDRGFKQFF. V is TRBV7-3 and J is TRBJ2-1; 10 positions match TRBD1. J was trimmed by 11 bases and V by 2 bases; bases with no gene match: 12. This CDR3 is built from 16 residues. Germline V gives CDR1 SGHTA, CDR2 FQGTGA. The variable domain in full, completed from reference TRBV7-3 and TRBJ2-1, reads GAGVSQTPSNKVTEKGKYVELRCDPISGHTALYWYRQSLGQGPEFLIYFQGTGAADDSGLPNDRFFAVRPEGSVSTLKIQRTERGDSAVYLCASSLERRDRGFKQFFGPGTRLTVL.

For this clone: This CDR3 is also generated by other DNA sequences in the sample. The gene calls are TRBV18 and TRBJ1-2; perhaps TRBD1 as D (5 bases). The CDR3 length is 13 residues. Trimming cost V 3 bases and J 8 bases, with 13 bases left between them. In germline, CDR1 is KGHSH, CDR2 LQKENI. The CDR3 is CASSPGQGGGYTF. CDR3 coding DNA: TGTGCCAGCTCACCGGGCCAGGGAGGCGGCTACACCTTC.

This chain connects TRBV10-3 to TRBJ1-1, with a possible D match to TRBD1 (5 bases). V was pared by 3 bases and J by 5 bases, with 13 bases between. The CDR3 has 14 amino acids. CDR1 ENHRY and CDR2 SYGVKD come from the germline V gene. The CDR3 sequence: CAISEGGDGTEAFF. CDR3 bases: TGTGCCATCAGTGAAGGAGGGGATGGGACTGAAGCTTTCTTT.